The next 3 T cell receptor beta chains were all read from a single sample in a study of blood T cell repertoires in COVID-19. Method: immunoSEQ multiplex PCR; TCRdb's copy keeps in-frame clones and lacks some. The table records roughly 59,000 clones, about 78% of them present only once. The sequenced sample was peripheral blood. The origin of the receptors is a man older than 75 with acute or convalescent COVID-19.

This clone came up a few times. The chain uses TRBV5-1 and TRBJ2-1, with 9 bases matching TRBD1. The CDR3 covers 14 residues. The junction had 6 bases not matched to a gene; V was cut back by 7 bases and J by 4 bases. Germline assignment: CDR1 SGHRS and CDR2 YFSETQ. In nucleotides, the CDR3 is TGCGCCAGCTGGGTGGGGACAGGGTACAATGAGCAGTTCTTC. Protein: CASWVGTGYNEQFF.

The chain employs TRBV19 and TRBJ2-1; perhaps TRBD2 as D (5 bases). CDR3 size: 13 residues. CDR1 is LNHDA and CDR2 is SQIVND in the germline V gene (reference sequence). The ends were cut back, 4 bases at V and 4 bases at J, with 8 bases in the middle. CDR3 DNA sequence: TGTGCCAGTAGTAACCGGGGTTACAATGAGCAGTTCTTC. The encoded protein is CASSNRGYNEQFF.

V gene TRBV7-2 combines with J gene TRBJ2-2, with a possible D match to TRBD2 (6 bases). CDR3 size: 16 residues. Trimming shortened V by 0 bases and J by 0 bases, and 8 bases separated the two germline ends. Germline V gives CDR1 SGHTA, CDR2 FQGNSA. Here the CDR3 reads CASSLAEGPNTGELFF. CDR3 in DNA: TGTGCCAGCAGCTTAGCGGAGGGGCCGAACACCGGGGAGCTGTTTTTT.